The T cell receptor beta chain under discussion was sequenced for a study of blood T cell repertoires in COVID-19. Method: immunoSEQ multiplex PCR; TCRdb's copy keeps in-frame clones and lacks some. The data contain around 180,000 clones, around 85% of them singletons. The CDR3 has 16 residues. CDR1 and CDR2 (germline): LNHDA, SQIVND (reference sequence). V lost 3 bases, J lost 6 bases, and 11 bases stayed unmatched. The chain is built from TRBV19 and TRBJ1-5; TRBD1 matches 7 bases. The clonotype was recovered from a man aged 60 to 75 with acute or convalescent COVID-19. Material: peripheral blood. In DNA form, the CDR3 reads TGTGCCAGTAGTATCGGGAAGACAGGGAGGACTCAGCCCCAGCATTTT. Translated, it gives CASSIGKTGRTQPQHF.